Shown below are 7 T cell receptor beta chains from a single sample sequenced in a study of Graves' ophthalmopathy and Graves' hyperthyroidism. The sequenced template was RNA, covering the TCR beta CDR3 region. First-round RT-PCR relied on HTBI primers, and a second-round multiplex PCR came next. MiXCR, run by TCRdb on the multiplex PCR reads, gives a single entry per CDR3 protein. The table records 52,000 or so distinct CDR3 sequences, about half of them present only once. The specimen was peripheral blood. Every receptor here comes from an adult woman with Graves' ophthalmopathy.

Of note for this clonotype: Compared with germline, one end of the junction differs, possibly owing to a read error. V and J are TRBV7-7 and TRBJ2-1, with 9 nucleotides matching TRBD2. CDR3 length: 15 residues. The germline V gene has CDR1 SSHAT and CDR2 FNYEAQ (reference sequence). The DNA of the CDR3 is TGTGCTAGCAGCTTAGCGGCGGGAGGGCCAAATGAGCAGTTCTTC. Its protein is CASSLAAGGPNEQFF.

This clonotype was recorded at least ten times. This chain joins TRBV19 and TRBJ1-3; D not resolved. The V and J ends lost 7 bases and 1 base respectively, with 11 bases between them. This CDR3 comprises 14 residues. Germline V gene data show CDR1 as LNHDA and CDR2 as SQIVND (reference sequence). This CDR3 is CASTLGRSGNTIYF. The CDR3 region has the DNA TGTGCCAGTACCCTTGGGAGATCTGGAAACACCATATATTTT.

The chain recombines TRBV6-5 with TRBJ2-5, with D possibly TRBD2 on 6 matching bases. Per the germline V gene, CDR1 is MNHEY and CDR2 is SVGAGI. The V and J ends lost 0 bases and 9 bases respectively, with 17 bases between them. This CDR3 spans 15 amino acids. The CDR3 DNA reads TGTGCCAGCAGTTACTCAGGGAGGAGGACGCAGCCCCAGTACTTC. This sequence encodes CASSYSGRRTQPQYF.

This clonotype was observed a handful of times. This chain joins TRBV20-1 and TRBJ1-5, with D possibly matching TRBD1 (5 bases). The CDR3 has 14 amino acids. Germline V gene sequence: CDR1 DFQATT, CDR2 SNEGSKA (reference sequence). V was cut by 5 bases and J by 11 bases, with 22 bases left in between. The CDR3 here is CSAVVPGTSGTQHF. CDR3 sequence (DNA): TGCAGTGCTGTAGTACCCGGGACTAGCGGGACCCAGCATTTT.

This clonotype was found many times. This chain connects TRBV5-6 to TRBJ2-1; D gene uncertain. The CDR3 is made up of 17 amino acids. V shed 3 bases and J shed 5 bases, with 21 bases lying between them. Germline V gives CDR1 SGHDT, CDR2 YYEEEE. The CDR3 nucleotides read TGTGCCAGCAGCTCCTCCCTGCGGCGCCTCCTAGACAATGAGCAGTTCTTC. Translating it yields CASSSSLRRLLDNEQFF.

Many counts were recorded for this clonotype. The chain uses TRBV4-2 and TRBJ2-3; D uncertain. Per the germline V gene, CDR1 is LGHNA and CDR2 is YNFKEQ. The CDR3 consists of 13 residues. Trimming stripped 3 bases from V and 7 bases from J, with 11 bases between. DNA for the CDR3: TGTGCCAGCAGCCAGACTCCCTCGAATACGCAGTATTTT. It specifies CASSQTPSNTQYF.

This clonotype appeared many times. This rearrangement joins TRBV7-3 to TRBJ1-5, with D perhaps matching TRBD1 (5 bases). CDR1 and CDR2 (germline): SGHTA, FQGTGA. The CDR3 length is 13 residues. V was trimmed by 1 base and J by 7 bases, leaving 8 bases between them. The CDR3 DNA is TGTGCCAGCAGCTTAAGGGACGGGCAGCCCCAGCATTTT. Amino acids: CASSLRDGQPQHF. Full variable domain (outside the CDR3, taken from reference TRBV7-3 and TRBJ1-5): GAGVSQTPSNKVTEKGKYVELRCDPISGHTALYWYRQSLGQGPEFLIYFQGTGAADDSGLPNDRFFAVRPEGSVSTLKIQRTERGDSAVYLCASSLRDGQPQHFGDGTRLSIL.